This T cell receptor beta chain was profiled in a study of neurological immune-mediated disorders. TCRdb re-analysed the 5' RACE reads in MiXCR, keeping a single row per CDR3 protein. The data show 55,000 to 65,000 distinct CDR3 sequences, around a tenth seen once. This clonotype was observed at least ten times. Its antigen is still unknown. The time point here: longitudinal time-point 1 (baseline). From 2 million PBMCs stored at -80 C, the unsorted libraries were generated. The CDR3 runs 14 residues. Germline CDR1 is SGHTA and CDR2 is FQGNSA. V was cut by 1 base and J by 2 bases, with 8 bases left in between. Findings of the study overall: No CDR3 amino acid sequences were shared by expanded clones across subjects, suggesting private repertoires in all groups.

Specimen: PBMCs. This chain connects TRBV7-2 to TRBJ1-1, with D perhaps matching TRBD1 (5 bases). The TCR comes from a male donor with HTLV-1-associated myelopathy (HAM/TSP). The CDR3 reads CASSLVGANTEAFF. The CDR3 DNA follows: TGTGCCAGCAGCTTAGTAGGGGCCAACACTGAAGCTTTCTTT.